This is a list of T cell receptor beta chains from one sample in a study of CD8+CD57+ T cells in acquired aplastic anemia. Each CDR3 protein is one row after TCRdb ran MiXCR on the reads. The sample records 200,000 to 250,000 distinct CDR3 sequences, approximately 35% being singletons. What was sequenced was sorted CD4+, CD8+, or CD8+CD57+ T cells (not recorded which) from PBMCs. The origin of the receptors is a human donor in good health, serving as a control. Both conserved end residues are part of each CDR3. The order of the fields is clone size, J gene, D gene, V gene, CDR3 DNA, CDR3 protein. A D gene is named only where the DNA matches it firmly. Clone size, where shown, is once, few, many, or a class for clones that have expanded.

many TRBJ1-3 - TRBV29-1 TGCAGCGGTACTTCCTCTGGAAACACCATATATTTT CSGTSSGNTIYF
- TRBJ1-5 - TRBV6-2/TRBV6-3 TGTGCCAGCAGCGACGCCAATCAGCCCCAGCATTTT CASSDANQPQHF
many TRBJ2-5 - TRBV9 TGTGCCAGCAGCGTAGCTCTCGCGCAAGAGACCCAGTACTTC CASSVALAQETQYF
many TRBJ2-5 - TRBV20-1 TGCAGTGCTAGAGAAAAGACTAGTTGGGAGACCCAATACTTC CSAREKTSWETQYF
- TRBJ1-5 TRBD1 TRBV19 TGTGCCAGTAGTCCCCGCGGACAGGGATTAAGCAATCAGCCCCAGCATTTT CASSPRGQGLSNQPQHF
- TRBJ1-5 - TRBV10-3 TGTGCCATCAGTGAGTCGCTAGGGCGGAATCAGCCCCAGCATTTT CAISESLGRNQPQHF
many TRBJ1-1 - TRBV29-1 TGCAGCGTTGGGGGGGTACCGGGGTGGGGCTCGGGTGAAGCTTTCTTT CSVGGVPGWGSGEAFF
many TRBJ2-3 - TRBV10-3 TGTGCCATCAGCCTCGATCAAATTTCGCAGTATTTT CAISLDQISQYF
once TRBJ2-7 - TRBV2 TGTGCCAGCAGCCCCGCAGGCAGCCCCTACGAGCAGTACTTC CASSPAGSPYEQYF
- TRBJ1-5 - TRBV10-3 TGTGCCATCAGTGACCTTCGTAGCAATCAGCCCCAGCATTTT CAISDLRSNQPQHF
many TRBJ1-5 - TRBV9 TGTGCCAGCAGCTTGGGGGCACCGATAAGCAATCAGCCCCAGCATTTT CASSLGAPISNQPQHF
many TRBJ2-7 - TRBV6-1 TGTGCCAGCAGTCGCACCGGGACTGGGTCCTACGAGCAGTACTTC CASSRTGTGSYEQYF
many TRBJ1-5 - TRBV2 TGTGCCAGCAGTGAAACCCTGTGGGGGGATCAGCCCCAGCATTTT CASSETLWGDQPQHF
- TRBJ1-6 - TRBV20-1 TGCAGTGCTAGAGATCTAAGCCTCTATAATTCACCCCTCCACTTT CSARDLSLYNSPLHF
many TRBJ1-3 - TRBV5-1 TGCGCCAGCAGCTTGGGAGAGGCTGGAAACACCATATATTTT CASSLGEAGNTIYF
many TRBJ2-5 TRBD1 TRBV2 TGTGCCAGCAATAGACAGGGCCAAGAGACCCAGTACTTC CASNRQGQETQYF
few TRBJ1-1 - TRBV5-6 TGTGCCAGCAGCTTAGGAGTAAAGAAGGTCATTAAAGGAACTGAAGCTTTCTTT CASSLGVKKVIKGTEAFF
- TRBJ1-1 - TRBV11-2 TGTGCCAGCAGCTTATATTTTAGGGAGACTCTATCTGAAGCTTTCTTT CASSLYFRETLSEAFF
- TRBJ1-5 - TRBV29-1 TGCAGCGTTGAGGCGGGGGGGGAAGAGACCCAGCATTTT CSVEAGGEETQHF
- TRBJ2-3 - TRBV5-1 TGCGCCAGCAGCTTGTTTCCTAATACTGGCACAGATACGCAGTATTTT CASSLFPNTGTDTQYF
many TRBJ2-7 TRBD1 TRBV19 TGTGCCAGTAGTACCTCGGGACAGGGGTTTGACGAGCAGTACTTC CASSTSGQGFDEQYF
many TRBJ2-1 - TRBV5-1 TGCGCCAGCAGCTTGGGGGGTACACCGACTGACTACAATGAGCAGTTCTTC CASSLGGTPTDYNEQFF
- TRBJ2-1 - TRBV20-1 TGCAGTGCTAGACCCACGTCCCGGACAGAGAGCTCCTACAATGAGCAGTTCTTC CSARPTSRTESSYNEQFF
few TRBJ2-2 - TRBV5-1 TGCGCCAGCAGCTTGGCAAGCGGGCGACACACCGGGGAGCTGTTTTTT CASSLASGRHTGELFF
many TRBJ2-5 - TRBV20-1 TGCAGTGCCAGCTCCAACCAAGAGACCCAGTACTTC CSASSNQETQYF
once TRBJ2-7 - TRBV12-3/TRBV12-4 TGTGCCAGCATGTCGGCGGGTGGCCTACTAGAGCAGTACTTC CASMSAGGLLEQYF
few TRBJ1-1 - TRBV20-1 TGCAGTGCTAGAGTCGGCAGGGACACTGAAGCTTTCTTT CSARVGRDTEAFF
- TRBJ1-6 - TRBV10-3 TGTGCCATCAGTGAGGAGAGGTCCTATAATTCACCCCTCCACTTT CAISEERSYNSPLHF
once TRBJ2-5 - TRBV24-1 TGTGCCACCAGCTACAGCCGGACAGACCAAGAGACCCAGTACTTC CATSYSRTDQETQYF
many TRBJ1-2 - TRBV4-1 TGCGCCAGCAGCCAAGAGGCAGGGTCTCTTTCCTATGGCTACACCTTC CASSQEAGSLSYGYTF
- TRBJ1-2 - TRBV6-1 TGTGCCAGCAGTGATTTTGGGAGATCTGTTGTCTATGGCTACACCTTC CASSDFGRSVVYGYTF
many TRBJ1-2 TRBD1 TRBV7-2 TGTGCCAGCAGCGTACAGGGGACCCCTGGCGGCTACACCTTC CASSVQGTPGGYTF
few TRBJ2-5 - TRBV30 TGTGCCTGGAGTGTTGGTAGCGAGACCCAGTACTTC CAWSVGSETQYF
once TRBJ1-2 TRBD1 TRBV11-2 TGTGCCAGCAGCTCACAGGGGGCGAGCTATGGCTACACCTTC CASSSQGASYGYTF
many TRBJ2-7 TRBD2 TRBV4-2 TGTGCCAGCAGCCGGACTAGCGGGAACTACGAGCAGTACTTC CASSRTSGNYEQYF
- TRBJ2-2 TRBD1 TRBV10-3 TGTGCCATCAGCCGGACAGGGCTGGACACCGGGGAGCTGTTTTTT CAISRTGLDTGELFF
- TRBJ2-3 TRBD1 TRBV24-1 TGTGCCACCAGTGATGGGACAGGCAGCACAGATACGCAGTATTTT CATSDGTGSTDTQYF
- TRBJ1-5 - TRBV24-1 TGTGCCACCAGTGATCGTAGGGATCAGCCCCAGCATTTT CATSDRRDQPQHF
- TRBJ2-7 TRBD1 TRBV12-3/TRBV12-4 TGTGCCAGCAGTCGGGATATTCCGGGACAGGGCTACGAGCAGTACTTC CASSRDIPGQGYEQYF
many TRBJ2-7 TRBD1 TRBV5-4 TGTGCCAGCAGCGACGGGGACAGAGGCTACGAGCAGTACTTC CASSDGDRGYEQYF
many TRBJ1-2 - TRBV6-5 TGTGCCAGCAGTTACTCGTCCCAGGGAACTAACTATGGCTACACCTTC CASSYSSQGTNYGYTF
many TRBJ1-1 TRBD1 TRBV20-1 TGCAGTGCTAGAGACAGCAGGGGGGCGATACTTAACACTGAAGCTTTCTTT CSARDSRGAILNTEAFF
once TRBJ1-2 - TRBV10-1 TGCGCCAGCAGGGCGGATGGCTACACCTTC CASRADGYTF
- TRBJ2-7 TRBD1 TRBV20-1 TGCAGTGCTAGTGGTGCCAGCTCACCTGGACAGGGGCCGTACGAGCAGTACTTC CSASGASSPGQGPYEQYF
- TRBJ2-3 - TRBV7-8 TGTGCCAGCAGTCACGGACCGGGGAGGGATACGCAGTATTTT CASSHGPGRDTQYF
- TRBJ2-1 - TRBV2 TGTGCCAGCAGAAGGCTAGGATCCGAATACAATGAGCAGTTCTTC CASRRLGSEYNEQFF
many TRBJ1-2 - TRBV10-3 TGTGCCTGTCATCGGGACCGGGGGTTCAGCTATGGCTACACCTTC CACHRDRGFSYGYTF
many TRBJ1-6 TRBD1 TRBV20-1 TGCAGTGCTAGGGGCGGGACAGGGGAGGAATCACCCCTCCACTTT CSARGGTGEESPLHF
many TRBJ1-3 TRBD1 TRBV7-8 TGTGCCAGCAGCATCGACAGGGTTGGAAACACCATATATTTT CASSIDRVGNTIYF
once TRBJ2-1 TRBD2 TRBV12-5 TGTGCTAGTGGCCCCTCGGGCGGGAGCTCCTACAATGAGCAGTTCTTC CASGPSGGSSYNEQFF